Presented here are 6 T cell receptor beta chains from one specimen sequenced in a study of T cells in Graves' hyperthyroidism and ophthalmopathy. Amplification of TCR beta CDR3 regions was performed using RNA transcripts as template. HTBI primers were used for first-round RT-PCR of the TCR CDR3. Each CDR3 protein is one row after TCRdb ran MiXCR on the multiplex PCR reads. The sample contains 250,000 to 300,000 distinct CDR3 sequences, about 19% of which appear only once. Sequencing was carried out using blood. These TCRs come from a man aged 45-65 years with Graves' ophthalmopathy.

The rearrangement joins TRBV13 to TRBJ2-1, with 15 bases fitting TRBD2. CDR1 is PRHDT and CDR2 is FYEKMQ in the germline V gene (reference sequence). Trimming removed 2 bases from V and 0 bases from J; junction bases left unmatched: 8. The CDR3 has 20 amino acids. DNA for the CDR3: TGTGCCAGCAGCTTACCCGGACTAGCGGGAGGGCGGAGCTCCTACAATGAGCAGTTCTTC. Amino acid sequence: CASSLPGLAGGRSSYNEQFF.

This chain connects TRBV15 to TRBJ1-5; 8 positions agree with TRBD1. This CDR3 comprises 15 residues. Germline loops: CDR1 LNHNV, CDR2 YYDKDF (reference sequence). V gave up 5 bases and J gave up 6 bases; unmatched junction bases: 9. Written as DNA, the CDR3 is TGTGCCACCAGCCCGCAGGGGGCAGGCGGTCAGCCCCAGCATTTT. It yields the protein CATSPQGAGGQPQHF.

As DNA, the CDR3 is TGCAGCGTTGGTTTAGGGACTAGCGCCCCCTCCCGCGAGCAGTACTTC. Its translation is CSVGLGTSAPSREQYF. The chain carries TRBV29-1 and TRBJ2-7; 10 positions match TRBD2. The CDR3 is made up of 16 amino acids. J lost 6 bases, V lost 4 bases, and 15 bases had no gene match. CDR1 is SQVTM, CDR2 ANQGSEA, per germline.

The chain uses TRBV18 and TRBJ1-4; 11 bases map to TRBD1. The germline V gene encodes CDR1 KGHSH and CDR2 LQKENI. Trimming at V came to 3 bases and at J to 10 bases, leaving 10 bases not matched to a gene. The CDR3 has 16 residues. This CDR3 is CASSPTSGQGGVKLFF. CDR3 sequence (DNA): TGTGCCAGCTCACCTACCTCGGGACAGGGGGGCGTAAAACTGTTTTTT.

By sample share, this clonotype is medium-sized. The J gene is TRBJ2-5, the V gene TRBV11-2, with TRBD2 matching 9 bases. Losses at the gene ends were 3 bases for V and 6 bases for J; bases not matched to a gene: 11. The CDR3 spans 16 residues. Looked up from germline, CDR1 is SGHAT and CDR2 is FQNNGV. In DNA, the CDR3 is TGTGCCAGCAGCTTTAGGAATAGCGGGAGTGCTAAGACCCAGTACTTC. Translation: CASSFRNSGSAKTQYF.

This clonotype was counted between two and nine times. The V call is TRBV27, the J call TRBJ1-5; 8 bases match TRBD1. CDR3 length: 14 amino acids. J was trimmed by 8 bases and V by 6 bases; bases with no gene match: 9. The germline V gene has CDR1 MNHEY and CDR2 SMNVEV (reference sequence). CDR3 in amino acids: CASSSTGAREPQHF. CDR3 nucleotides: TGTGCCAGCAGCTCGACAGGGGCTCGGGAGCCCCAGCATTTT.